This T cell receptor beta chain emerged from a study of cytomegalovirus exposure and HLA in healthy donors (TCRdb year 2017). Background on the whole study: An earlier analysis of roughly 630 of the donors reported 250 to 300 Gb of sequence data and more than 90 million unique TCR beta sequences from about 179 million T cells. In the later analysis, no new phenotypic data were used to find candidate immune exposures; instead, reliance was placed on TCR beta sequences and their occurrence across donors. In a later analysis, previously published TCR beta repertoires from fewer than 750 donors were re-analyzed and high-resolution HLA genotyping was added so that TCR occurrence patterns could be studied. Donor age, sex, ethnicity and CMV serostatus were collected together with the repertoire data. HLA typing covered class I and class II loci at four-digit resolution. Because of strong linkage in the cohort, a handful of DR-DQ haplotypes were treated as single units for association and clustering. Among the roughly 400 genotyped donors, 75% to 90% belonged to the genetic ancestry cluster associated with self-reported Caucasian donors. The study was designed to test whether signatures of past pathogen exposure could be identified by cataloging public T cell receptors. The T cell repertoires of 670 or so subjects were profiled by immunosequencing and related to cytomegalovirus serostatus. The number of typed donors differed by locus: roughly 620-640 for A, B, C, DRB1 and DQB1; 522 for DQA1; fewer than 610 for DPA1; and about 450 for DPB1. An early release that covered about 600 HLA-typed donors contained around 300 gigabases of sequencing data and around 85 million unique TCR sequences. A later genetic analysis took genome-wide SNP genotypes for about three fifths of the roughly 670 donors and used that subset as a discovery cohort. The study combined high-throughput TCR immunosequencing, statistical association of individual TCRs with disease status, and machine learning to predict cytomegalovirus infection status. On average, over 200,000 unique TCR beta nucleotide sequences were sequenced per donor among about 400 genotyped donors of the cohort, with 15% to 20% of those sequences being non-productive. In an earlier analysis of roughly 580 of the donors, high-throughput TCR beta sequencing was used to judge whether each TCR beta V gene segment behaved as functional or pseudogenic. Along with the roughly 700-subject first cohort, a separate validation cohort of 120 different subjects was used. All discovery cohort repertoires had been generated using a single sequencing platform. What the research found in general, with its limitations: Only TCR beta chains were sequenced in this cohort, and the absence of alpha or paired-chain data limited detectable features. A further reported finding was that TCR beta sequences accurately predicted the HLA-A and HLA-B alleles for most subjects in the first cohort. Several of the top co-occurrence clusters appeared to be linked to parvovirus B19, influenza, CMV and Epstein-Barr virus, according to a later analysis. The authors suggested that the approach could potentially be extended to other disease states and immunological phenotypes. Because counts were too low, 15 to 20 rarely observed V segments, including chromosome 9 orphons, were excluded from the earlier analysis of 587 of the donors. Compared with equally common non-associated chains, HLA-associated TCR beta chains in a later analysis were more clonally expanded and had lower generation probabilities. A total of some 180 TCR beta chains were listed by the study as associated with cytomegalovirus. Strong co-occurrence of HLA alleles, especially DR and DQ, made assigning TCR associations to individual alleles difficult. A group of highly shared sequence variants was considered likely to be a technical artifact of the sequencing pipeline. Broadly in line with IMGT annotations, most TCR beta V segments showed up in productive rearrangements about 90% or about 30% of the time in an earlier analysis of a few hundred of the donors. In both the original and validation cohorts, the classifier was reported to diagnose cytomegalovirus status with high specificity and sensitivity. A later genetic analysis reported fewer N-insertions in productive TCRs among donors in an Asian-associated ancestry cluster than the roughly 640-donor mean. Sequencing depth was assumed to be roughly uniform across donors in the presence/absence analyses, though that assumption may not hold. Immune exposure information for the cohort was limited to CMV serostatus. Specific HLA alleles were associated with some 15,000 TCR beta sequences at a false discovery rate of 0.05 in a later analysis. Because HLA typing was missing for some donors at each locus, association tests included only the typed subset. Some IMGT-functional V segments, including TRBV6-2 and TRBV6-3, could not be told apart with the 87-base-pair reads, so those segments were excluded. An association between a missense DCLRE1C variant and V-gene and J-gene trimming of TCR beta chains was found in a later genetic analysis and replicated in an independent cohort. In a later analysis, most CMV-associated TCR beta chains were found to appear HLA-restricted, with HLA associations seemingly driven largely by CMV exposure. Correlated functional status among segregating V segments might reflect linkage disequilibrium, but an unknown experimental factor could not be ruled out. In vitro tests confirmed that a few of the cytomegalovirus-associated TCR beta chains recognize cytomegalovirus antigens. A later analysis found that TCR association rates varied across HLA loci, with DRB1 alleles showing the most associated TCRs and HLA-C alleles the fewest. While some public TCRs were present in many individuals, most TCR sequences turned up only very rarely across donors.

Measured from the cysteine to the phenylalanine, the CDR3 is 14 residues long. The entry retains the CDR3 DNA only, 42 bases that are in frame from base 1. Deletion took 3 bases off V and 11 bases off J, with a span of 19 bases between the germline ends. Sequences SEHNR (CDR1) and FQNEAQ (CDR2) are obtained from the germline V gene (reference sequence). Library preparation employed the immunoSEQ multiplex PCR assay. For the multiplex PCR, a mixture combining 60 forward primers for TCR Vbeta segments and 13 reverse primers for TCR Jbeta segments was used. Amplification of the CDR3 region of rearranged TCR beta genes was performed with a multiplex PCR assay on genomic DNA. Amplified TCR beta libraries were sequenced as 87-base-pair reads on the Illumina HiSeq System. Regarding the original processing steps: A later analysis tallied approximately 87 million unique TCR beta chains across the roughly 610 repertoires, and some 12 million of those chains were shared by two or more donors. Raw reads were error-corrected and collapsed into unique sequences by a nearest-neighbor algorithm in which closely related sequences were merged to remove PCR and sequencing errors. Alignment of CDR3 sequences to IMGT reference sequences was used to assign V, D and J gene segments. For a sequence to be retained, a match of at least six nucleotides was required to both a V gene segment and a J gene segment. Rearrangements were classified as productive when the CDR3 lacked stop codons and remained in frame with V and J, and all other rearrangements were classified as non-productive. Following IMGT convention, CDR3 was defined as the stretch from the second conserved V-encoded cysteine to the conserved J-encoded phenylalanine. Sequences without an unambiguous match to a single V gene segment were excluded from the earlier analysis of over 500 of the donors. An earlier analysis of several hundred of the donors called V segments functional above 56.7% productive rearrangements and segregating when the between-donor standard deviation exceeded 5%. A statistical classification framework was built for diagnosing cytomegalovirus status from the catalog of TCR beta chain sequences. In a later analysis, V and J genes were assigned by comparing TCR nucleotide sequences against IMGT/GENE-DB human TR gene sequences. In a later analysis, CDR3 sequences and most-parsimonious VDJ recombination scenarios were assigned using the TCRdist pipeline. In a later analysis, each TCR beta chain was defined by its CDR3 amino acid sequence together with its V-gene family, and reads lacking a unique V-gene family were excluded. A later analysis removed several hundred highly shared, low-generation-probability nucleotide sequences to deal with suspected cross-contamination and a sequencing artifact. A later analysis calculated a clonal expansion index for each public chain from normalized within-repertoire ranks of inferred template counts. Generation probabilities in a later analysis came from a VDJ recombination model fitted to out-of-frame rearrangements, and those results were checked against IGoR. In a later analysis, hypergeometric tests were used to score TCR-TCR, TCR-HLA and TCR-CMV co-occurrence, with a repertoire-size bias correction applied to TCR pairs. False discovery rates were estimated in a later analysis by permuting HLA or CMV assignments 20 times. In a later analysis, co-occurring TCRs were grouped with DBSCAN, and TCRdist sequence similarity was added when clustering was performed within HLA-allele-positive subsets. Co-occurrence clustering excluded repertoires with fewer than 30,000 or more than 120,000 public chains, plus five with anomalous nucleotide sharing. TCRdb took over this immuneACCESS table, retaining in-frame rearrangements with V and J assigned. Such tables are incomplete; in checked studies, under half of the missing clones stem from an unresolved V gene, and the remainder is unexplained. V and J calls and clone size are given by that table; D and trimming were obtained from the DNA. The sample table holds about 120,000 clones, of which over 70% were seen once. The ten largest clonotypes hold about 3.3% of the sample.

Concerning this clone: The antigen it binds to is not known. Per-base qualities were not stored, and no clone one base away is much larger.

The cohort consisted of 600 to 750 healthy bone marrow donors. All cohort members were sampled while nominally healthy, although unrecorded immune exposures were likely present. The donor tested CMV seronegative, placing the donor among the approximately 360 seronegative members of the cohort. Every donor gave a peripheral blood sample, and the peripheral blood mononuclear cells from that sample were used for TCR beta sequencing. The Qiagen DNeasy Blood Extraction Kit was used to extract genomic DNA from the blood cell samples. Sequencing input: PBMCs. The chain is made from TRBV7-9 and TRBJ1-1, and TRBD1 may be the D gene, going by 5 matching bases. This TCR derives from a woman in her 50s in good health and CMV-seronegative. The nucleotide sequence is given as TGTGCCAGCAGCTTGGGGGGTATGGATAAGGGGGCTTTCTTT. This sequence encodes CASSLGGMDKGAFF. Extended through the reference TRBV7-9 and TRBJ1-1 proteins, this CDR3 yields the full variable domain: DTGVSQNPRHKITKRGQNVTFRCDPISEHNRLYWYRQTLGQGPEFLTYFQNEAQLEKSRLLSDRFSAERPKGSFSTLEIQRTEQGDSAMYLCASSLGGMDKGAFFGQGTRLTVV.